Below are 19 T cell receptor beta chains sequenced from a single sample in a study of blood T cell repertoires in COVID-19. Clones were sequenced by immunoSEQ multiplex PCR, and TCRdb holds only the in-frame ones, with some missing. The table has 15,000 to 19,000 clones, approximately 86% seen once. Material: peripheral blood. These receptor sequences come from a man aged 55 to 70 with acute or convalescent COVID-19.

CDR3 loop: CASSRGLAGEGETQYF. The CDR3 DNA follows: TGTGCCAGCAGCAGAGGACTAGCGGGAGAGGGGGAGACCCAGTACTTC. The chain employs TRBV11-2 and TRBJ2-5, with TRBD2 matching over 13 bases. V gave up 5 bases and J gave up 5 bases; unmatched junction bases: 8. Germline V gene lookup returns CDR1 SGHAT and CDR2 FQNNGV. The CDR3 is 16 residues long. Combining the CDR3 with reference TRBV11-2 and TRBJ2-5 gives the whole variable domain EAGVAQSPRYKIIEKRQSVAFWCNPISGHATLYWYQQILGQGPKLLIQFQNNGVVDDSQLPKDRFSAERLKGVDSTLKIQPAKLEDSAVYLCASSRGLAGEGETQYFGPGTRLLVL.

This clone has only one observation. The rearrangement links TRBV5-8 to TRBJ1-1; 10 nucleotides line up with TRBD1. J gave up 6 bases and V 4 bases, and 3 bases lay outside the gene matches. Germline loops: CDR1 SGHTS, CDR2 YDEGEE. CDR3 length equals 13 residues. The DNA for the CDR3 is TGTGCCAGCAGCCCCGACAGGGGGCCTGAAGCTTTCTTT. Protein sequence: CASSPDRGPEAFF.

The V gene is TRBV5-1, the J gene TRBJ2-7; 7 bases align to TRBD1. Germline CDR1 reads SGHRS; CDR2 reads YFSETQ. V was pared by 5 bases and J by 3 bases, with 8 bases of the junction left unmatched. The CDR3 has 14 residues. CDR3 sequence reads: CASRNRDSGYEQYF. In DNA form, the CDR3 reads TGCGCCAGCAGGAACCGGGACAGCGGCTACGAGCAGTACTTC.

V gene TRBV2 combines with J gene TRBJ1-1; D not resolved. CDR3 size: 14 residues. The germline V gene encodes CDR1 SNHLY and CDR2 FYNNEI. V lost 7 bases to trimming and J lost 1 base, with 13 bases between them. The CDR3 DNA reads TGTGCCAGCACCTACACAGACGGGAACACTGAAGCTTTCTTT. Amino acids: CASTYTDGNTEAFF.

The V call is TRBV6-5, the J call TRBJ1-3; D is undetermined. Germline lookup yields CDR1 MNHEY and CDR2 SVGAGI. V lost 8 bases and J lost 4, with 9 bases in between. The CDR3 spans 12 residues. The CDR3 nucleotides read TGTGCCAGCGGGCCTCTGGGAAACACCATATATTTT. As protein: CASGPLGNTIYF.

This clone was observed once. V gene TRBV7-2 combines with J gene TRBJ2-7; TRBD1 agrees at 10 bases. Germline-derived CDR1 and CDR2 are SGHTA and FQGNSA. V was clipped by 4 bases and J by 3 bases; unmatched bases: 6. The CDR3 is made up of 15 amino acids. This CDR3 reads CASSSPGTGDYEQYF. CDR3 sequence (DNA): TGTGCCAGCAGCTCACCCGGGACAGGGGACTACGAGCAGTACTTC.

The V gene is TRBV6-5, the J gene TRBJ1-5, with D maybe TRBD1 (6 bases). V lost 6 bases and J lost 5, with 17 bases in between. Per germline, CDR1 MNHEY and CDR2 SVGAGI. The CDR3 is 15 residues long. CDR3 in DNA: TGTGCCAGCAGGTCGGGGGGCGCAGGCGATCAGCCCCAGCATTTT. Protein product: CASRSGGAGDQPQHF.

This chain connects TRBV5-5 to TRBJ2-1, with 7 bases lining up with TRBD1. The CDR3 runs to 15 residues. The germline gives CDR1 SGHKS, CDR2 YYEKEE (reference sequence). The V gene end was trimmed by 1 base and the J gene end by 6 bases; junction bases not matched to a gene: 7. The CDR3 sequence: CASSLSQGLGNEQFF. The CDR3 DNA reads TGTGCCAGCAGCTTGTCACAGGGGTTGGGCAATGAGCAGTTCTTC.

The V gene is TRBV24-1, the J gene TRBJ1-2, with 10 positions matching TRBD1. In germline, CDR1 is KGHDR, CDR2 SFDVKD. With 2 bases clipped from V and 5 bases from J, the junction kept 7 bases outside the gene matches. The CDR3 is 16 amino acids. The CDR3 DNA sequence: TGTGCCACCAGTGATTCCGCCGGGACAGGGGAGTATGGCTACACCTTC. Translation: CATSDSAGTGEYGYTF.

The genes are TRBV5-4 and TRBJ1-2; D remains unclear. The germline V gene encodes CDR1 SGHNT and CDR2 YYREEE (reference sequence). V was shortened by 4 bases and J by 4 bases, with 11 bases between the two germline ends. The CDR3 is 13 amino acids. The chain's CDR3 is CASSPPESYGYTF. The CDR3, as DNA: TGTGCCAGCAGCCCCCCGGAGTCCTATGGCTACACCTTC.

CDR3 coding DNA: TGTGCCAGCAGCGTAGACGGGGGGAACCAGCCCCAGCATTTT. Protein product: CASSVDGGNQPQHF. The genes are TRBV9 and TRBJ1-5; D is perhaps TRBD1 (5 bases). This CDR3 comprises 14 residues. The germline V gene has CDR1 SGDLS and CDR2 YYNGEE. V lost 0 bases and J 7 bases, leaving 11 bases between the germline ends.

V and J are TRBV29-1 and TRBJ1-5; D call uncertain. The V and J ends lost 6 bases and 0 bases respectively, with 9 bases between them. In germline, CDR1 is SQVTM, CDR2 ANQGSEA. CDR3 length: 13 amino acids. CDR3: CSVGQDSNQPQHF. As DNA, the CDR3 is TGCAGCGTGGGTCAGGATAGCAATCAGCCCCAGCATTTT.

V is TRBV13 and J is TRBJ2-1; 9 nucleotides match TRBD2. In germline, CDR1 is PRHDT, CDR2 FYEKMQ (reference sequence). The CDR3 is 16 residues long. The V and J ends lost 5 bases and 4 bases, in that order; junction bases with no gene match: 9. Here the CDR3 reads CASSASSGGRYNEQFF. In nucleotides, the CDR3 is TGTGCCAGCAGCGCCTCAAGCGGGGGGAGGTACAATGAGCAGTTCTTC.

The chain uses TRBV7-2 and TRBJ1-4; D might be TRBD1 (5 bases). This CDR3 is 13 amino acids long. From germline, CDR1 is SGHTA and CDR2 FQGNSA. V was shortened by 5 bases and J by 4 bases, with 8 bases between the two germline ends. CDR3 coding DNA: TGTGCCAGCAGCGCCCAGGGTAATGAAAAACTGTTTTTT. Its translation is CASSAQGNEKLFF. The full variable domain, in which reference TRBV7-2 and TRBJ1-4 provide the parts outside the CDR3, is GAGVSQSPSNKVTEKGKDVELRCDPISGHTALYWYRQSLGQGLEFLIYFQGNSAPDKSGLPSDRFSAERTGGSVSTLTIQRTQQEDSAVYLCASSAQGNEKLFFGSGTQLSVL.

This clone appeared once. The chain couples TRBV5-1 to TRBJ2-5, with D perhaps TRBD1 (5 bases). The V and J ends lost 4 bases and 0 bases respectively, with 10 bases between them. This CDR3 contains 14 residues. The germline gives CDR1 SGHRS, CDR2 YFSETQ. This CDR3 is CASSTGRDQETQYF. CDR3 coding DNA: TGCGCCAGCAGCACAGGACGGGACCAAGAGACCCAGTACTTC. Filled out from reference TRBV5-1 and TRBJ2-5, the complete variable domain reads KAGVTQTPRYLIKTRGQQVTLSCSPISGHRSVSWYQQTPGQGLQFLFEYFSETQRNKGNFPGRFSGRQFSNSRSEMNVSTLELGDSALYLCASSTGRDQETQYFGPGTRLLVL.

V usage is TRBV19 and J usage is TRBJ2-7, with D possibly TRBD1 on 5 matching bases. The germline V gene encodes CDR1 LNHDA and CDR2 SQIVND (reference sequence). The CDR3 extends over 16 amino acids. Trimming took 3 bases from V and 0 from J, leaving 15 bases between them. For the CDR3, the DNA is TGTGCCAGTAGTATCCTTCCCAGGGCCTCCTCCTACGAGCAGTACTTC. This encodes CASSILPRASSYEQYF.

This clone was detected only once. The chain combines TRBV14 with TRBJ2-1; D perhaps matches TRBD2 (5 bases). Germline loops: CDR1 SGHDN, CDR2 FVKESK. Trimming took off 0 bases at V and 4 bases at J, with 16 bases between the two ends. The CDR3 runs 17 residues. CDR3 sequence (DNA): TGTGCCAGCAGCCAAGAAATCGGGGTTGGGGTGTACAATGAGCAGTTCTTC. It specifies CASSQEIGVGVYNEQFF.

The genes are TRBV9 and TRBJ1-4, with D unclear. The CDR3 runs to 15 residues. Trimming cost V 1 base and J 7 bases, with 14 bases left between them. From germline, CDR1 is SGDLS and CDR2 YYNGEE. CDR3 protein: CASSVNEGSSEKLFF. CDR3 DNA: TGTGCCAGCAGCGTAAACGAGGGATCCAGTGAAAAACTGTTTTTT.

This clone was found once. CDR3 nucleotides: TGTGCCAGCAGCCCACCACCGGGACAGGGTTCTGGAAACACCATATATTTT. Translating gives CASSPPPGQGSGNTIYF. This sequence joins TRBV9 and TRBJ1-3; 9 bases are a match to TRBD1. The V gene end was trimmed by 4 bases and the J gene end by 1 base; junction bases not matched to a gene: 9. Germline CDR1 reads SGDLS; CDR2 reads YYNGEE. The CDR3 spans 17 residues. Supplemented by reference TRBV9 and TRBJ1-3, the full variable domain reads DSGVTQTPKHLITATGQRVTLRCSPRSGDLSVYWYQQSLDQGLQFLIQYYNGEERAKGNILERFSAQQFPDLHSELNLSSLELGDSALYFCASSPPPGQGSGNTIYFGEGSWLTVV.